This T cell receptor (beta chain) was recorded in a study of esophageal squamous cell carcinoma under preoperative chemotherapy. Study summary: Samples included peripheral blood T cells as well as tumor-infiltrating lymphocytes.

Time point in this sample: after preoperative PTX-NDP chemotherapy. Patients received paclitaxel-nedaplatin as preoperative chemotherapy before surgery. Using its own MiXCR run on the PCR reads, TCRdb lists one record per CDR3 protein. The table records about 11,000 distinct CDR3 sequences, about 63% of them present only once. Regarding this clonotype: What it binds is unknown.

Findings of the study overall: Abundant clones tended to shrink rather than expand after paclitaxel-nedaplatin.

Germline V gives CDR1 MNHEY, CDR2 SMNVEV (reference sequence). V gave up 1 base and J gave up 10 bases, with 17 bases separating them. The CDR3 is made up of 15 amino acids. This clonotype was sampled from a human donor with esophageal squamous cell carcinoma. The donor label of this sample is uncertain. This chain links TRBV27 with TRBJ2-1, with D uncertain. Sampling was done from a patient given preoperative chemotherapy. DNA for the CDR3: TGTGCCAGCAGTTTATTATCCCGGGCCAAGGACGAGCAGTTCTTC. Encoded protein: CASSLLSRAKDEQFF.